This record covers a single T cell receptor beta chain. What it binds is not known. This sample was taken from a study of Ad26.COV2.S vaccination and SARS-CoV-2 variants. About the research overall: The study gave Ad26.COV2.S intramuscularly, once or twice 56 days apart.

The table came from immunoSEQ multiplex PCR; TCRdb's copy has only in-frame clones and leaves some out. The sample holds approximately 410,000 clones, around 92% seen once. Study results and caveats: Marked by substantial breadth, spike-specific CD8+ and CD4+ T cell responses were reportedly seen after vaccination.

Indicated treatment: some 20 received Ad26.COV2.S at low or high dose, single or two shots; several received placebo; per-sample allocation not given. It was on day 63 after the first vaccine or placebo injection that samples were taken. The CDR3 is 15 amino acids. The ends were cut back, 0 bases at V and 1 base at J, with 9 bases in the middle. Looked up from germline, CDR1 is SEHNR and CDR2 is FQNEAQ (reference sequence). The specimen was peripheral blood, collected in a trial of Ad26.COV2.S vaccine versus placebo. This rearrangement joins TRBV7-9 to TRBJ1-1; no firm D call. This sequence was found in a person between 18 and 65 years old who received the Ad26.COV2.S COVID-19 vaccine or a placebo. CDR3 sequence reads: CASSLASNQNTEAFF. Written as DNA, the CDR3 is TGTGCCAGCAGCTTAGCATCAAACCAGAACACTGAAGCTTTCTTT. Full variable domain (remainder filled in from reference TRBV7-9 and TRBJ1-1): DTGVSQNPRHKITKRGQNVTFRCDPISEHNRLYWYRQTLGQGPEFLTYFQNEAQLEKSRLLSDRFSAERPKGSFSTLEIQRTEQGDSAMYLCASSLASNQNTEAFFGQGTRLTVV.